This TCR beta chain came from a study of cytomegalovirus exposure and HLA in healthy donors. The trim removed 4 bases at V and 6 bases at J, leaving 7 bases unmatched. Looked up from germline, CDR1 is MGHRA and CDR2 is YSYEKL. The CDR3 loop spans 16 amino acids. Primers for the PCR totalled 60 Vbeta and 13 Jbeta. In the original workflow: A later analysis tallied approximately 87 million unique TCR beta chains, around 10 million of them shared. The method was immunoSEQ multiplex PCR; TCRdb's version includes in-frame clones alone and lacks a portion of them. V and J calls and clone size follow that table, whereas D and trimming were derived from the DNA. The profile covers about 110,000 clones, with 76% appearing a single time and under 15% taken by the ten largest.

This TCR came from a man between 25 and 39 years old in good health and CMV-seropositive. The chain links TRBV4-1 to TRBJ2-3; 13 bases align to TRBD2. Sample: PBMCs. The CDR3 coding sequence is TGCGCCAGCAGCCTGGAGACTAGCGGGGGGACCGATACGCAGTATTTT. Amino acids: CASSLETSGGTDTQYF.